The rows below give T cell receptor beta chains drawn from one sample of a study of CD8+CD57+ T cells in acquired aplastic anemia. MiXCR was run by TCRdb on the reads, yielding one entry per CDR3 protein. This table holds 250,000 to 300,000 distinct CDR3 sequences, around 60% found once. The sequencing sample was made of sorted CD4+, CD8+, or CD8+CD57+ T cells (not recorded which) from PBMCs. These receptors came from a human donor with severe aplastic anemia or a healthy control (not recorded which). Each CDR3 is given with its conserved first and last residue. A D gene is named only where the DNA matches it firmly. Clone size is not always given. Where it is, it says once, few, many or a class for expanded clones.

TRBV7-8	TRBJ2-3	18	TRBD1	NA	CASSFSWTRDRVTDTQYF	TGTGCCAGCAGCTTCTCATGGACACGGGACAGGGTCACAGATACGCAGTATTTT
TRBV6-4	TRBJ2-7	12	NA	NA	CASTPTDYEQYF	TGTGCCAGCACTCCCACAGATTACGAGCAGTACTTC
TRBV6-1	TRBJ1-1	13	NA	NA	CASCTASNTEAFF	TGTGCCAGCTGTACGGCCTCGAACACTGAAGCTTTCTTT
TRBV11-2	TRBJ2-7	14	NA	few	CASSLRAGGVEQYF	TGTGCCAGCAGCTTAAGAGCTGGGGGCGTCGAGCAGTACTTC
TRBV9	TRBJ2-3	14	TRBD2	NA	CASSVELAEDTQYF	TGTGCCAGCAGCGTAGAACTAGCGGAGGATACGCAGTATTTT
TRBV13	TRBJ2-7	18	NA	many	CASSSESILGGVTYEQYF	TGTGCCAGCAGCTCCGAATCCATTCTCGGGGGTGTAACCTACGAGCAGTACTTC
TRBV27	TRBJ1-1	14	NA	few	CASSQIDRPLEAFF	TGTGCCAGCAGTCAAATAGACAGGCCTCTTGAAGCTTTCTTT
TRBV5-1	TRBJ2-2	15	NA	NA	CASSSGTLNTGELFF	TGCGCCAGCAGCTCGGGAACTTTAAACACCGGGGAGCTGTTTTTT
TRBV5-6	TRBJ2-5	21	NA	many	CASSLIGGLFRPSGRPGTQYF	TGTGCCAGCAGCTTGATTGGCGGACTATTCCGGCCCTCAGGGCGCCCAGGGACCCAGTACTTC
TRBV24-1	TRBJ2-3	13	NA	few	CATSDRASGTQYF	TGTGCCACCAGTGATCGGGCGTCGGGGACGCAGTATTTT
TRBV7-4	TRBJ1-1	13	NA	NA	CASSSSTDTEAFF	TGTGCCAGCAGCTCCAGTACTGACACTGAAGCTTTCTTT
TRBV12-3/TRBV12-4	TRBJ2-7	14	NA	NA	CASSLDGRSYEQYF	TGTGCCAGCAGCTTGGACGGCCGCTCCTACGAGCAGTACTTC
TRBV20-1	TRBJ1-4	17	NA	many	CSARDPSQGPGNEKLFF	TGCAGTGCTAGAGACCCCTCACAGGGCCCGGGTAATGAAAAACTGTTTTTT
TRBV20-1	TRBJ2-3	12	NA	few	CSARDPTDTQYF	TGCAGTGCACGGGACCCCACAGATACGCAGTATTTT
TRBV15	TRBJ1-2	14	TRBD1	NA	CATSSAQGAYGYTF	TGTGCCACCAGCTCGGCACAGGGGGCGTATGGCTACACCTTC
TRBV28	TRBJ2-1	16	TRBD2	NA	CASSLGGTTVGHEQFF	TGTGCCAGCAGCCTCGGGGGGACTACCGTGGGCCATGAGCAGTTCTTC
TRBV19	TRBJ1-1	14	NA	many	CASRTTQGNTEAFF	TGTGCCAGTAGAACCACACAGGGGAACACTGAAGCTTTCTTT
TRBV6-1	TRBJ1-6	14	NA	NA	CASSSLNPNSPLHF	TGTGCCAGCAGTTCCTTGAATCCGAATTCACCCCTCCACTTT
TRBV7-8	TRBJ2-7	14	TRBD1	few	CASTRTGGRYEQYF	TGTGCCAGCACCCGGACAGGGGGGCGTTACGAGCAGTACTTC
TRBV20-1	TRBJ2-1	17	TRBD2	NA	CSARSLAGGGSYNEQFF	TGCAGTGCTAGAAGTCTAGCGGGTGGGGGCTCCTACAATGAGCAGTTCTTC
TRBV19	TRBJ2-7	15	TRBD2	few	CASSMGVTSVYEQYF	TGTGCCAGTAGTATGGGGGTGACTAGCGTGTACGAGCAGTACTTC
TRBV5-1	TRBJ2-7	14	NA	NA	CASSSAEGLYEQYF	TGCGCCAGCAGCTCGGCAGAAGGACTCTACGAGCAGTACTTC
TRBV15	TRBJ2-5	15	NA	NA	CATSRDWQGQETQYF	TGTGCCACCAGCAGGGATTGGCAGGGCCAAGAGACCCAGTACTTC
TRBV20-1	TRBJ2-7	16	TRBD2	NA	CSALGGDGGGSYEQYF	TGCAGTGCCCTGGGGGGGGACGGGGGGGGCTCCTACGAGCAGTACTTC
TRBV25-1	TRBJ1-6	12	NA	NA	CASSEGWGKLHF	TGTGCCAGCAGTGAGGGTTGGGGGAAACTCCACTTT
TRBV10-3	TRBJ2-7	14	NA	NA	CASQQDEASYEQYF	TGTGCCTCACAACAGGACGAGGCCTCCTACGAGCAGTACTTC
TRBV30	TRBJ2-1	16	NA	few	CAWSPDLGPPLGEQFF	TGTGCCTGGAGTCCCGACCTGGGACCGCCGCTGGGTGAGCAGTTCTTC
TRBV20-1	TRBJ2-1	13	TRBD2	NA	CSAQRGDYNEQFF	TGCAGTGCTCAGCGGGGGGACTACAATGAGCAGTTCTTC
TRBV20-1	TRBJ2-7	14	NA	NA	CSASYFTGTYEQYF	TGCAGTGCCTCCTACTTCACAGGAACCTACGAGCAGTACTTC
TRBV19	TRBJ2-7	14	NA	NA	CASSIDPRGREQYF	TGTGCCAGTAGTATAGATCCCAGAGGGCGAGAGCAGTACTTC
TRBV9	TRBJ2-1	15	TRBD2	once	CASSVGSGAYHEQFF	TGTGCCAGCAGCGTAGGTAGCGGGGCGTACCATGAGCAGTTCTTC
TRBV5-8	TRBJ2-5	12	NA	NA	CASRGDGETQYF	TGTGCCAGCAGGGGGGATGGAGAGACCCAGTACTTC
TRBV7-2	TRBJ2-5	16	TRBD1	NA	CASSPGQGKDQETQYF	TGTGCCAGCAGCCCAGGACAGGGTAAGGACCAAGAGACCCAGTACTTC
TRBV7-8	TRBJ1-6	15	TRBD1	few	CASSHKDQGGSPLHF	TGTGCCAGCAGCCACAAGGACCAGGGGGGGTCACCCCTCCACTTT
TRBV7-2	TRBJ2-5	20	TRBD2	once	CASSLGRRLAGGGLKETQYF	TGTGCCAGCAGCTTAGGTCGTCGACTAGCGGGGGGCGGATTGAAAGAGACCCAGTACTTC
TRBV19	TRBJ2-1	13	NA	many	CASFDRPYNEQFF	TGTGCCAGCTTCGACAGGCCCTACAATGAGCAGTTCTTC
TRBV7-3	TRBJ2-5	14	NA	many	CASSPTGNQETQYF	TGTGCCAGCAGCCCGACGGGAAACCAAGAGACCCAGTACTTC
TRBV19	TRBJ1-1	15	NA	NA	CASRLSRQANTEAFF	TGTGCCAGTAGACTTTCCCGACAGGCGAACACTGAAGCTTTCTTT
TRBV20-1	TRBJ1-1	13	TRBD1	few	CSAQKTGTAEAFF	TGCAGTGCACAGAAGACAGGGACGGCTGAAGCTTTCTTT
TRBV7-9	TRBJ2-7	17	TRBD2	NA	CASSLVARLAGPYEQYF	TGTGCCAGCAGCTTAGTAGCTAGGCTAGCGGGCCCCTACGAGCAGTACTTC
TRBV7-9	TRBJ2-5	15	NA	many	CASSLAGGLQETQYF	TGTGCCAGCAGCTTAGCGGGGGGACTCCAAGAGACCCAGTACTTC
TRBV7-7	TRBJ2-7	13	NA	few	CASSLGEGGEQYF	TGTGCTAGCAGCTTAGGGGAGGGGGGCGAGCAGTACTTC
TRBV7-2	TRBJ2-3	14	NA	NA	CASSENGFTDTQYF	TGTGCCAGCAGCGAAAACGGGTTCACAGATACGCAGTATTTT
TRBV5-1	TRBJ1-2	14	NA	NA	CASSFSTENYGYTF	TGCGCCAGCAGCTTTTCGACAGAGAACTATGGCTACACCTTC
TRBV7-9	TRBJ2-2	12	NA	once	CASSPGHGELFF	TGTGCCAGCAGCCCCGGCCACGGGGAGCTGTTTTTT
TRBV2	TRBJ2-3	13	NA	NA	CASSRPIADTQYF	TGTGCCAGCAGCAGGCCAATTGCGGATACGCAGTATTTT
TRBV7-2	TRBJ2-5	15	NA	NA	CASSPPLVGQETQYF	TGTGCCAGCAGCCCCCCATTGGTGGGCCAGGAGACCCAGTACTTC
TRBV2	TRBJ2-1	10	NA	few	CASVRVEQFF	TGTGCCAGCGTCCGGGTTGAGCAGTTCTTC
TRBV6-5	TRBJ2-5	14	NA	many	CASRLGVVQETQYF	TGTGCCAGCAGGCTAGGGGTTGTACAAGAGACCCAGTACTTC
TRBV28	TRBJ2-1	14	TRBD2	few	CASLAGGSYNEQFF	TGTGCCAGCTTAGCGGGGGGCTCCTACAATGAGCAGTTCTTC
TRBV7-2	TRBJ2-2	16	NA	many	CASSLGPGSNTGELFF	TGTGCCAGCAGCTTAGGTCCCGGATCGAACACCGGGGAGCTGTTTTTT
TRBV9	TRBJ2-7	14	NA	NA	CASSRRGALDEQYF	TGTGCCAGCAGCCGAAGGGGGGCTCTAGACGAGCAGTACTTC
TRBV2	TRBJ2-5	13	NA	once	CASSGTVGETQYF	TGTGCCAGCAGTGGGACAGTAGGCGAGACCCAGTACTTC